One and the same sample provided the 21 T cell receptor beta chains below, sequenced in a study of T cell changes during pregnancy in multiple sclerosis. Method: immunoSEQ multiplex PCR; TCRdb's copy keeps in-frame clones and lacks some. Of about 49,000 clones listed, nearly 90% were seen once; the top ten hold approximately 5%. The material sequenced was peripheral blood, taken after pregnancy. These TCRs come from a female donor in good health, enrolled as a control in a pregnancy study.

V and J are TRBV29-1 and TRBJ2-7; the D gene is possibly TRBD1 (5 bases). The germline V and J ends were trimmed by 0 bases and 4 bases, with 16 bases remaining between them. Germline V gene sequence: CDR1 SQVTM, CDR2 ANQGSEA. This CDR3 region has 15 residues. CDR3 sequence reads: CSVEDPRAPLYEQYF. The CDR3 DNA follows: TGCAGCGTTGAAGATCCCAGGGCCCCCTTGTACGAGCAGTACTTC.

The chain carries TRBV7-2 and TRBJ2-7; 9 bases map to TRBD2. The CDR3 has 16 residues. The V and J ends lost 2 bases and 4 bases, in that order; junction bases with no gene match: 9. Per germline, CDR1 SGHTA and CDR2 FQGNSA. The CDR3 sequence: CASSLRVRLAGYEQYF. Here the CDR3 DNA reads TGTGCCAGCAGCTTAAGGGTGAGGCTAGCGGGATACGAGCAGTACTTC.

The chain links TRBV28 to TRBJ1-2; D unresolved. The CDR3 consists of 16 residues. The germline V and J ends were trimmed by 5 bases and 5 bases, with 21 bases remaining between them. Germline assignment: CDR1 MDHEN and CDR2 SYDVKM. CDR3 coding DNA: TGTGCCAGCAGTCCCCACGAGGGCGCGTTCCGATATGGCTACACCTTC. Its protein is CASSPHEGAFRYGYTF.

The chain is built from TRBV5-4 and TRBJ2-7; possibly TRBD1 for D (5 bases). The length of the CDR3 is 14 residues. Germline V CDR1 and CDR2: SGHNT, YYREEE (reference sequence). Trimming removed 1 base from V and 0 bases from J, with 8 bases in between. This CDR3 reads CASSLMDNSYEQYF. The CDR3 DNA sequence: TGTGCCAGCAGCTTGATGGACAACTCCTACGAGCAGTACTTC.

This chain joins TRBV27 and TRBJ2-7; unclear D gene. The CDR3 consists of 14 residues. Looked up from germline, CDR1 is MNHEY and CDR2 is SMNVEV (reference sequence). The V and J ends lost 4 bases and 1 base respectively, with 11 bases between them. The CDR3 DNA sequence: TGTGCCAGCAGTTCAACTCCGAGTTCCTACGAGCAGTACTTC. This translates into CASSSTPSSYEQYF.

In the case of this clone: One end of the junction varies from germline; a read error may be responsible. The rearrangement joins TRBV28 to TRBJ2-1; 9 bases match TRBD2. There are 14 residues in the CDR3. Germline assignment: CDR1 MDHEN and CDR2 SYDVKM. The CDR3 spells CASNLAGAGYEQFF. CDR3 sequence (DNA): TGTGCCAGCAATTTAGCGGGAGCTGGCTATGAGCAGTTCTTC. The entire variable domain, with the rest obtained from reference TRBV28 and TRBJ2-1, is as follows: DVKVTQSSRYLVKRTGEKVFLECVQDMDHENMFWYRQDPGLGLRLIYFSYDVKMKEKGDIPEGYSVSREKKERFSLILESASTNQTSMYLCASNLAGAGYEQFFGPGTRLTVL.

V usage is TRBV19 and J usage is TRBJ2-1; 10 positions agree with TRBD1. Germline V gives CDR1 LNHDA, CDR2 SQIVND (reference sequence). The CDR3 has 15 residues. Germline trimming cut 3 bases from V and 6 bases from J; bases unmatched to any gene: 5. This CDR3 reads CASSMDRGLFNEQFF. The CDR3 DNA sequence: TGTGCCAGTAGTATGGACAGGGGGTTATTCAATGAGCAGTTCTTC.

A single count supports this clone. The gene calls are TRBV28 and TRBJ2-7; possible D gene TRBD2, 5 bases. Trimming took off 6 bases at V and 2 bases at J, with 14 bases between the two ends. The CDR3 has 14 amino acids. Germline V gene data show CDR1 as MDHEN and CDR2 as SYDVKM. CDR3 sequence reads: CASRGSPPTYEQYF. CDR3 bases: TGTGCCAGCAGAGGGAGCCCTCCCACCTACGAGCAGTACTTC.

The chain carries TRBV28 and TRBJ1-5; D remains unclear. This CDR3 contains 15 residues. Germline V gene lookup returns CDR1 MDHEN and CDR2 SYDVKM. Trimming shortened V by 7 bases and J by 6 bases, and 19 bases separated the two germline ends. The CDR3 nucleotides are TGTGCCAGCACCCCCGGTCCGAGGTTGGGTCAGCCCCAGCATTTT. It translates to CASTPGPRLGQPQHF.

J is TRBJ1-1 and V is TRBV6-6; D may be TRBD1 (5 bases). The length of the CDR3 is 14 residues. V was shortened by 1 base and J by 1 base, with 7 bases between the two germline ends. Germline CDR1 MNHNY, CDR2 SVGAGI (reference sequence). CDR3: CASSYLGGNTEAFF. CDR3 nucleotide sequence: TGTGCCAGCAGTTACTTGGGGGGGAACACTGAAGCTTTCTTT.

This clone was picked up a small number of times. This chain links TRBV5-1 with TRBJ1-3; 7 positions agree with TRBD1. The trim removed 4 bases at V and 4 bases at J, leaving 11 bases unmatched. The CDR3 is 16 amino acids. Germline values: CDR1 SGHRS, CDR2 YFSETQ. The CDR3 DNA follows: TGCGCCAGCAGCGGTGGCGAGGGGGCGTTCGGAAACACCATATATTTT. This codes for CASSGGEGAFGNTIYF.

CDR3 protein: CASSPSPRTDTQYF. CDR3 DNA sequence: TGTGCCAGCTCACCATCTCCTAGGACAGATACGCAGTATTTT. J is TRBJ2-3 and V is TRBV18; D is ambiguous. Trimming took off 2 bases at V and 3 bases at J, with 9 bases between the two ends. The CDR3 runs to 14 residues. Germline CDR1 KGHSH, CDR2 LQKENI.

This chain connects TRBV5-3 to TRBJ2-7; 10 bases are shared with TRBD1. TRBV5-3 is reported as an ORF; its role is uncertain. V lost 3 bases to trimming and J lost 5 bases; unmatched junction nucleotides: 5. There are 14 residues in the CDR3. In nucleotides, the CDR3 is TGTGCCAGAAGCTGCGGACAGGGGGGCGACGAGCAGTACTTC. It specifies CARSCGQGGDEQYF.

The sample holds one count of this clone. The chain employs TRBV19 and TRBJ2-1; unclear D gene. Trimming shortened V by 7 bases and J by 2 bases, and 15 bases separated the two germline ends. CDR1 is LNHDA, CDR2 SQIVND, per germline (reference sequence). The CDR3 runs 15 residues. The CDR3: CASNLPGVPYNEQFF. DNA for the CDR3: TGTGCCAGTAACCTTCCGGGTGTCCCCTACAATGAGCAGTTCTTC.

This clone was detected only once. The chain recombines TRBV19 with TRBJ1-6; 7 bases map to TRBD1. This CDR3 has 13 amino acids. The trim removed 9 bases at V and 9 bases at J, leaving 8 bases unmatched. Germline CDR1 reads LNHDA; CDR2 reads SQIVND (reference sequence). Here the CDR3 reads CASQRQGGSPLHF. The CDR3 nucleotides are TGTGCCAGCCAACGACAGGGCGGTTCACCCCTCCACTTT.

This clone was observed once. V and J are TRBV6-1 and TRBJ2-3; TRBD1 matches 9 bases. Germline CDR1 is MNHNS and CDR2 is SASEGT. The CDR3 runs to 14 residues. J gave up 3 bases and V 11 bases, and 9 bases lay outside the gene matches. The CDR3 DNA follows: TGTGCCGTACAGGGGGCTGCTTATACAGATACGCAGTATTTT. Protein: CAVQGAAYTDTQYF.

DNA for the CDR3: TGTGCCAGCAGTTTGCCACAGGGGGCGGGCGAGCAGTACTTC. Its translation: CASSLPQGAGEQYF. The chain carries TRBV28 and TRBJ2-7, with 9 bases aligning to TRBD1. This CDR3 comprises 14 residues. Trimming at V came to 3 bases and at J to 6 bases, leaving 6 bases not matched to a gene. CDR1 and CDR2 from the germline V gene are MDHEN and SYDVKM. Using reference TRBV28 and TRBJ2-7 for the parts outside the CDR3, the full variable domain is DVKVTQSSRYLVKRTGEKVFLECVQDMDHENMFWYRQDPGLGLRLIYFSYDVKMKEKGDIPEGYSVSREKKERFSLILESASTNQTSMYLCASSLPQGAGEQYFGPGTRLTVT.

In this sample, this clone turned up once. This sequence joins TRBV13 and TRBJ2-2, with D uncertain. Trimming stripped 1 base from V and 0 bases from J, with 9 bases between. CDR3 length: 16 residues. CDR1 is PRHDT and CDR2 is FYEKMQ in the germline V gene (reference sequence). CDR3 DNA sequence: TGTGCCAGCAGCTTAGTTGTCGGGTCGAACACCGGGGAGCTGTTTTTT. Translation gives CASSLVVGSNTGELFF.

Comment on this clone: One end of the junction does not line up with germline, which may come from a read error. This chain joins TRBV6-5 and TRBJ2-1; 8 positions match TRBD2. The CDR3 loop spans 13 amino acids. Germline values: CDR1 MNHEY, CDR2 SVGAGI. The CDR3 loop reads CASTNTQRGRSIF. The DNA of the CDR3 is TGTGCCAGCACAAATACCCAGCGGGGGAGATCGATCTTC.

J is TRBJ2-3 and V is TRBV28; a weak D match, TRBD2 (5 bases). Germline V lookup: CDR1 MDHEN, CDR2 SYDVKM. The V gene lost 1 base and the J gene lost 1 base, with 12 bases spanning the gap. The CDR3 sequence is 16 residues long. The CDR3 spells CASSLFPSTRTDTQYF. CDR3 sequence (DNA): TGTGCCAGCAGTTTATTTCCTAGCACACGCACAGATACGCAGTATTTT.

Written as DNA, the CDR3 is TGTGCCAGCAGTTTGCAGGGGCGAACTGAAGCTTTCTTT. The encoded protein is CASSLQGRTEAFF. J is TRBJ1-1 and V is TRBV28; TRBD1 might be the D (6 bases). This CDR3 comprises 13 residues. Germline V gene lookup returns CDR1 MDHEN and CDR2 SYDVKM. Trimming took off 3 bases at V and 5 bases at J, with 10 bases between the two ends.